Listed below are T cell receptor beta chains from one sample, sequenced in a study of spatial heterogeneity in lung cancer. TCRdb reprocessed the 5' RACE reads via MiXCR and lists one record per CDR3 protein. The data contain 55,000 to 75,000 distinct CDR3 sequences, roughly 9% of them singletons. The specimen was PBMCs, collected at follow-up. These receptors were taken from a female donor with early-stage non-small cell lung cancer. Both conserved end residues are part of each CDR3. Each record gives: clone size, D gene, J gene, V gene, CDR3 protein, CDR3 DNA. A D gene is named only where the DNA matches it firmly. Expanded clones get a size class; other rows say once, few or many, or leave the size out.

clone_size: NA; d_call: TRBD2; j_call: TRBJ2-5; v_call: TRBV20-1; cdr3_aa: CSARSGLAGGPAQYF; cdr3_nt: TGCAGTGCTAGATCCGGACTAGCGGGAGGTCCCGCACAGTACTTC
clone_size: NA; d_call: TRBD2; j_call: TRBJ2-1; v_call: TRBV3-1; cdr3_aa: CASSQDHGRGSEFF; cdr3_nt: TGTGCCAGCAGCCAAGATCATGGGAGGGGCTCGGAGTTCTTC
clone_size: NA; d_call: NA; j_call: TRBJ2-4; v_call: TRBV11-2; cdr3_aa: CASEPRENIQYF; cdr3_nt: TGTGCCAGCGAACCCAGGGAAAACATTCAGTACTTC
clone_size: many; d_call: TRBD1; j_call: TRBJ1-5; v_call: TRBV20-1; cdr3_aa: CSARTGVNQPQHF; cdr3_nt: TGCAGTGCTCGGACAGGAGTAAATCAGCCCCAGCATTTT
clone_size: many; d_call: NA; j_call: TRBJ1-2; v_call: TRBV30; cdr3_aa: CAWTDPFNYGYTF; cdr3_nt: TGTGCCTGGACAGACCCTTTTAACTATGGCTACACCTTC
clone_size: many; d_call: TRBD2; j_call: TRBJ2-5; v_call: TRBV29-1; cdr3_aa: CSVERSSGQETQYF; cdr3_nt: TGCAGCGTTGAACGGTCTAGCGGACAAGAGACCCAGTACTTC
clone_size: many; d_call: NA; j_call: TRBJ2-1; v_call: TRBV12-3/TRBV12-4; cdr3_aa: CASSLRTGSYNEQFF; cdr3_nt: TGTGCCAGCAGTTTGAGAACAGGAAGCTACAATGAGCAGTTCTTC
clone_size: many; d_call: TRBD1; j_call: TRBJ2-1; v_call: TRBV7-3; cdr3_aa: CASSPYPGQGAGQFF; cdr3_nt: TGTGCCAGCAGCCCTTACCCGGGACAGGGGGCAGGGCAGTTCTTC
clone_size: many; d_call: TRBD2; j_call: TRBJ2-5; v_call: TRBV7-7; cdr3_aa: CASSLGTRGQETQYF; cdr3_nt: TGTGCTAGCAGCTTAGGGACTAGAGGCCAAGAGACCCAGTACTTC
clone_size: many; d_call: NA; j_call: TRBJ2-5; v_call: TRBV28; cdr3_aa: CASSSDSLGTQYF; cdr3_nt: TGTGCCAGCAGTTCGGACAGCCTCGGGACCCAGTACTTC
clone_size: NA; d_call: NA; j_call: TRBJ2-5; v_call: TRBV6-5; cdr3_aa: CASRSVGETQYF; cdr3_nt: TGTGCCAGCAGAAGCGTTGGAGAGACCCAGTACTTC
clone_size: many; d_call: TRBD1; j_call: TRBJ1-1; v_call: TRBV7-9; cdr3_aa: CASSLLQGASKAFF; cdr3_nt: TGTGCCAGCAGCTTATTACAGGGGGCATCGAAAGCTTTCTTT
clone_size: few; d_call: NA; j_call: TRBJ2-3; v_call: TRBV29-1; cdr3_aa: CSAGDGDTQYF; cdr3_nt: TGCAGCGCAGGGGATGGGGATACGCAGTATTTT
clone_size: many; d_call: NA; j_call: TRBJ2-7; v_call: TRBV6-6; cdr3_aa: CASNGQGRYEQYF; cdr3_nt: TGTGCCAGCAATGGGCAGGGTCGGTACGAGCAGTACTTC
clone_size: few; d_call: NA; j_call: TRBJ2-7; v_call: TRBV18; cdr3_aa: CASSPLQGGGEQYF; cdr3_nt: TGTGCCAGCTCACCTCTTCAAGGGGGAGGCGAGCAGTACTTC
clone_size: NA; d_call: NA; j_call: TRBJ2-2; v_call: TRBV19; cdr3_aa: CASTQTFARITGELFF; cdr3_nt: TGTGCCAGTACACAGACCTTTGCACGTATCACCGGGGAGCTGTTTTTT
clone_size: NA; d_call: TRBD2; j_call: TRBJ2-1; v_call: TRBV6-1; cdr3_aa: CATAGLAGVGEQFF; cdr3_nt: TGTGCCACTGCGGGACTAGCGGGAGTAGGTGAGCAGTTCTTC
clone_size: NA; d_call: TRBD2; j_call: TRBJ2-1; v_call: TRBV5-1; cdr3_aa: CASSLEAGGVGEQFF; cdr3_nt: TGCGCCAGCAGCTTGGAAGCGGGAGGTGTCGGTGAGCAGTTCTTC
clone_size: many; d_call: TRBD2; j_call: TRBJ2-7; v_call: TRBV27; cdr3_aa: CASSRTSSLYEQYF; cdr3_nt: TGTGCCAGCAGTAGGACTAGCTCCCTATACGAGCAGTACTTC
clone_size: many; d_call: NA; j_call: TRBJ2-2; v_call: TRBV14; cdr3_aa: CASSPGLTGPKQTGELFF; cdr3_nt: TGTGCCAGCAGCCCGGGACTGACGGGACCAAAACAGACCGGGGAGCTGTTTTTT
clone_size: NA; d_call: TRBD1; j_call: TRBJ1-1; v_call: TRBV29-1; cdr3_aa: CSAAIDRATEAFF; cdr3_nt: TGCAGCGCGGCGATCGACAGGGCGACTGAAGCTTTCTTT
clone_size: NA; d_call: NA; j_call: TRBJ2-1; v_call: TRBV12-3/TRBV12-4; cdr3_aa: CASSQGPWDEQFF; cdr3_nt: TGTGCCAGCAGCCAGGGACCTTGGGATGAGCAGTTCTTC
clone_size: NA; d_call: NA; j_call: TRBJ1-1; v_call: TRBV27; cdr3_aa: CASSLVGGKAFF; cdr3_nt: TGTGCCAGCAGTTTAGTGGGGGGGAAAGCTTTCTTT
clone_size: NA; d_call: TRBD1; j_call: TRBJ1-5; v_call: TRBV3-1; cdr3_aa: CASSLGDRGGNQPQHF; cdr3_nt: TGTGCCAGCAGCCTAGGCGACAGGGGAGGCAATCAGCCCCAGCATTTT
clone_size: many; d_call: NA; j_call: TRBJ2-7; v_call: TRBV5-1; cdr3_aa: CASSLGQSEQYF; cdr3_nt: TGCGCCAGCAGCTTGGGACAGTCCGAGCAGTACTTC
clone_size: few; d_call: TRBD2; j_call: TRBJ2-1; v_call: TRBV2; cdr3_aa: CATLGLAGVFTYNEQFF; cdr3_nt: TGTGCCACGCTAGGACTAGCGGGAGTTTTCACCTACAATGAGCAGTTCTTC
clone_size: few; d_call: TRBD1; j_call: TRBJ2-5; v_call: TRBV10-1; cdr3_aa: CASSEGTGTFQETQYF; cdr3_nt: TGCGCCAGCAGTGAAGGGACAGGGACATTCCAAGAGACCCAGTACTTC
clone_size: NA; d_call: TRBD2; j_call: TRBJ2-5; v_call: TRBV12-3/TRBV12-4; cdr3_aa: CASSNIGTSGRETQYF; cdr3_nt: TGTGCCAGCAGTAACATCGGGACTAGCGGGAGAGAGACCCAGTACTTC
clone_size: many; d_call: NA; j_call: TRBJ2-7; v_call: TRBV5-1; cdr3_aa: CASSFGQPYEQYF; cdr3_nt: TGCGCCAGCAGCTTTGGACAGCCCTACGAGCAGTACTTC
clone_size: few; d_call: NA; j_call: TRBJ1-2; v_call: TRBV18; cdr3_aa: CASSLRDPGDYGYTF; cdr3_nt: TGTGCCAGCTCACTCCGGGATCCGGGGGACTATGGCTACACCTTC
clone_size: many; d_call: TRBD2; j_call: TRBJ2-1; v_call: TRBV3-1; cdr3_aa: CASSQGLAGYNEQFF; cdr3_nt: TGTGCCAGCAGCCAAGGACTAGCGGGATACAATGAGCAGTTCTTC
clone_size: few; d_call: TRBD2; j_call: TRBJ2-1; v_call: TRBV28; cdr3_aa: CASSSPRGRTYNEQFF; cdr3_nt: TGTGCCAGCAGTTCCCCCCGCGGGAGGACCTACAATGAGCAGTTCTTC
clone_size: many; d_call: NA; j_call: TRBJ2-7; v_call: TRBV7-8; cdr3_aa: CASLGSSYEQYF; cdr3_nt: TGTGCCAGCCTGGGTAGCTCCTACGAGCAGTACTTC
clone_size: NA; d_call: NA; j_call: TRBJ1-1; v_call: TRBV27; cdr3_aa: CASSLGGTNTEAFF; cdr3_nt: TGTGCCAGCAGTCTGGGGGGGACGAACACTGAAGCTTTCTTT
clone_size: many; d_call: NA; j_call: TRBJ2-7; v_call: TRBV12-3/TRBV12-4; cdr3_aa: CASSLRAPRIIYEQYF; cdr3_nt: TGTGCCAGCAGTTTACGGGCACCACGAATAATCTACGAGCAGTACTTC
clone_size: many; d_call: TRBD1; j_call: TRBJ2-5; v_call: TRBV20-1; cdr3_aa: CSASALDRGSTETQYF; cdr3_nt: TGCAGTGCTAGCGCCCTTGACAGGGGGAGTACAGAGACCCAGTACTTC
clone_size: many; d_call: TRBD1; j_call: TRBJ2-7; v_call: TRBV6-1; cdr3_aa: CASTRGPSYEQYF; cdr3_nt: TGTGCCAGCACAAGGGGGCCATCCTACGAGCAGTACTTC
clone_size: NA; d_call: NA; j_call: TRBJ1-1; v_call: TRBV20-1; cdr3_aa: CSAFKGNTEAFF; cdr3_nt: TGCAGTGCTTTTAAGGGAAATACTGAAGCTTTCTTT
clone_size: many; d_call: NA; j_call: TRBJ2-7; v_call: TRBV19; cdr3_aa: CASVGTNLREQYF; cdr3_nt: TGTGCCAGTGTCGGGACGAATCTACGGGAGCAGTACTTC
clone_size: many; d_call: NA; j_call: TRBJ2-5; v_call: TRBV5-1; cdr3_aa: CASSLVRQTQETQYF; cdr3_nt: TGCGCCAGCAGCTTGGTGAGACAGACCCAAGAGACCCAGTACTTC
clone_size: many; d_call: NA; j_call: TRBJ2-2; v_call: TRBV5-1; cdr3_aa: CASQGIGSTGTGELFF; cdr3_nt: TGCGCCAGCCAGGGTATCGGGAGCACGGGGACCGGGGAGCTGTTTTTT
clone_size: many; d_call: NA; j_call: TRBJ2-7; v_call: TRBV29-1; cdr3_aa: CSVVGAVQGYEQYF; cdr3_nt: TGCAGCGTTGTGGGCGCGGTTCAGGGCTACGAGCAGTACTTC
clone_size: few; d_call: NA; j_call: TRBJ2-3; v_call: TRBV18; cdr3_aa: CASSPPGGGTDTQYF; cdr3_nt: TGTGCCAGCTCACCACCGGGGGGAGGTACAGATACGCAGTATTTT
clone_size: many; d_call: NA; j_call: TRBJ2-3; v_call: TRBV20-1; cdr3_aa: CSALGAADTQYF; cdr3_nt: TGCAGTGCTCTTGGCGCCGCAGATACGCAGTATTTT
clone_size: many; d_call: NA; j_call: TRBJ2-2; v_call: TRBV5-1; cdr3_aa: CASSLWDPSTGELFF; cdr3_nt: TGCGCCAGCAGCTTGTGGGACCCTTCGACCGGGGAGCTGTTTTTT
clone_size: many; d_call: NA; j_call: TRBJ2-1; v_call: TRBV6-6; cdr3_aa: CASSYSWRNEQFF; cdr3_nt: TGTGCCAGCAGTTACTCGTGGCGGAATGAGCAGTTCTTC
clone_size: NA; d_call: NA; j_call: TRBJ2-1; v_call: TRBV7-9; cdr3_aa: CASSLDNEQFF; cdr3_nt: TGTGCCAGCAGCCTCGACAATGAGCAGTTCTTC
clone_size: many; d_call: NA; j_call: TRBJ2-7; v_call: TRBV6-5; cdr3_aa: CASNSRYEQYF; cdr3_nt: TGTGCCAGCAATTCCCGCTACGAGCAGTACTTC
clone_size: many; d_call: TRBD2; j_call: TRBJ2-2; v_call: TRBV6-2/TRBV6-3; cdr3_aa: CASTPGTSSTGELFF; cdr3_nt: TGTGCCAGCACCCCTGGGACTAGCAGCACCGGGGAGCTGTTTTTT
clone_size: few; d_call: NA; j_call: TRBJ1-2; v_call: TRBV7-2; cdr3_aa: CASIPLGGVKGYTF; cdr3_nt: TGTGCCAGCATCCCACTAGGGGGGGTGAAGGGCTACACCTTC
clone_size: NA; d_call: TRBD1; j_call: TRBJ2-3; v_call: TRBV9; cdr3_aa: CASSPRTGSTDTQYF; cdr3_nt: TGTGCCAGCAGCCCGAGGACAGGGAGTACAGATACGCAGTATTTT
clone_size: few; d_call: TRBD1; j_call: TRBJ1-1; v_call: TRBV7-9; cdr3_aa: CASSLGTADEAFF; cdr3_nt: TGTGCCAGCAGTCTAGGGACAGCGGACGAAGCTTTCTTT
clone_size: few; d_call: TRBD1; j_call: TRBJ2-3; v_call: TRBV10-3; cdr3_aa: CAISGGTGEDTQYF; cdr3_nt: TGTGCCATCAGTGGCGGGACAGGGGAGGATACGCAGTATTTT
clone_size: many; d_call: NA; j_call: TRBJ2-3; v_call: TRBV10-3; cdr3_aa: CAISVSSGAYRSTDTQYF; cdr3_nt: TGTGCCATCAGTGTGTCATCAGGGGCCTACCGGAGCACAGATACGCAGTATTTT
clone_size: many; d_call: NA; j_call: TRBJ2-7; v_call: TRBV28; cdr3_aa: CASKNRGRISPFEQYF; cdr3_nt: TGTGCCAGCAAAAATCGAGGGCGCATCTCGCCGTTCGAGCAGTACTTC
clone_size: many; d_call: NA; j_call: TRBJ2-3; v_call: TRBV5-1; cdr3_aa: CASSSGIGQHTDTQYF; cdr3_nt: TGCGCCAGCAGCTCCGGAATTGGACAACACACAGATACGCAGTATTTT
clone_size: many; d_call: NA; j_call: TRBJ2-1; v_call: TRBV29-1; cdr3_aa: CSVSKNEQFF; cdr3_nt: TGCAGCGTTTCCAAAAATGAGCAGTTCTTC
clone_size: few; d_call: NA; j_call: TRBJ1-4; v_call: TRBV7-9; cdr3_aa: CASSRDEGEKLFF; cdr3_nt: TGTGCCAGCAGCCGGGACGAGGGAGAAAAACTGTTTTTT